Given below is one T cell receptor (beta chain) in context. Its antigen is currently unknown. Time point reported: week 23, last vaccination. Vaccine doses each comprised 300 ug of mutant IDH1 20-mer peptide, with topical imiquimod. Sequenced by immunoSEQ multiplex PCR; TCRdb stores in-frame clones only, minus some. The sample lists roughly 51,000 clones; around 80% were seen once. This CDR3 is 14 amino acids long. CDR1 SGHTA and CDR2 FQGNSA come from the germline V gene. Trimming removed 1 base at V and 5 bases at J, with 9 bases between. The sample originates from a study of a mutant IDH1 vaccine in newly diagnosed glioma. Study overall: There were eight vaccinations for patients, given in weeks 1, 3, 5, 7, 11, 15, 19 and 23. Vaccination began 4-6 weeks post radiotherapy alone, or with temozolomide cycles. Therapy received beforehand was radiotherapy, temozolomide, or both, with most patients given both.

The clonotype comes from a woman in her thirties or forties with glioma. Some clones in this sample may be carry-over from other donors' samples. The starting material was PBMCs, obtained from a glioma patient whose treatment included an IDH1 peptide vaccine. The genes are TRBV7-2 and TRBJ1-5; D is unclear. This chain's CDR3 is CASSLDPSHQPQHF. In nucleotides, the CDR3 is TGTGCCAGCAGCTTAGACCCCTCCCATCAGCCCCAGCATTTT.